The clone carrying this T cell receptor (beta chain) was observed a handful of times. Trimming took 1 base from V and 2 from J, leaving 15 bases between them. CDR1 is MGHRA, CDR2 YSYEKL, per germline. This CDR3 contains 17 residues. One entry per CDR3 protein results from TCRdb running MiXCR on the 5' RACE reads. The table has a few hundred thousand distinct CDR3 sequences, roughly 14% seen once. The sample belongs to a study of T-cell memory formation after mild COVID-19. The sequencing sample was made of PBMCs or a T cell subset sorted from them (not recorded which). The chain uses TRBV4-1 and TRBJ1-3; D not certain. This clonotype was obtained from a man between 18 and 29 years old who had mild COVID-19 (a few samples of this study predate the infection). Cell type and time point are not known. The CDR3 coding sequence is TGCGCCAGCAGCCAAGTGGTCCAGGCCGAAACTGGAAACACCATATATTTT. It translates to CASSQVVQAETGNTIYF.